This TCR beta chain is from a study of blood T cells in healthy people across ages. PCR was performed a second time for about 7 to 11 cycles using a sample-barcoded 5' primer and a J-beta primer mix. TCRdb called the 5' RACE reads again in MiXCR, with one record for every CDR3 protein. The table includes 850,000 to 1,100,000 distinct CDR3 sequences, less than 45% detected once. The CDR3 has 15 residues. Germline-derived CDR1 and CDR2 are DFQATT and SNEGSKA (reference sequence). V lost 2 bases and J lost 4, with 16 bases in between. This clonotype was seen more than once but under ten times. The sequence came from a young man in good health. Sequencing was done on a sample of blood. The rearrangement links TRBV20-1 to TRBJ2-3; D could derive from TRBD1 or TRBD2 (7 bases each). CDR3 in amino acids: CSARIQGGASDTQYF. CDR3 nucleotides: TGCAGTGCTAGAATTCAGGGGGGGGCCTCAGATACGCAGTATTTT.